The clone carrying this T cell receptor beta chain appeared once. The data were taken from a study of blood T cell repertoires in COVID-19. Study-level information: Italy, Spain and the United States were the sources of the convalescent and acute COVID-19 samples. T cells, B-cell-depleted T cells, or PBMCs supplied cDNA or gDNA.

The CDR3 is made up of 14 amino acids. V was cut by 1 base and J by 0 bases, with 6 bases left in between. CDR1 is LNHDA and CDR2 is SQIVND in the germline V gene (reference sequence). In the authors' methods: Counts of nucleated cells, estimated from reference gene primer amplification, were obtained. Data came from immunoSEQ multiplex PCR; TCRdb stores just in-frame clones and leaves some out. That table gives V, J and clone size, and the DNA gave D and trimming. The table lists 200,000 to 300,000 clones, approximately 91% of them singletons. Enrolment of Seattle patients took place during active infection, and they were followed longitudinally.

Sequencing was carried out using peripheral blood. The sequence derives from a man aged 30-40 years with COVID-19, enrolled during active disease. The chain employs TRBV19 and TRBJ1-2; no clear D gene. CDR3 region: CASSIGASNYGYTF. In DNA, the CDR3 is TGTGCCAGTAGTATAGGGGCATCTAACTATGGCTACACCTTC.